The T cell receptor (beta chain) under discussion was sequenced for a study of blood T cell repertoires in COVID-19. This clone was detected only a few times. Method: immunoSEQ multiplex PCR; TCRdb's copy keeps in-frame clones and lacks some. The data hold hundreds of thousands of clones, with around nine tenths observed a single time. The CDR3 spans 11 residues. The germline V gene encodes CDR1 SGHNT and CDR2 YENEEA. Trimming removed 3 bases from V and 3 bases from J, with 2 bases in between. The chain couples TRBV11-3 to TRBJ1-1; D is unclear. The sequenced sample was PBMCs or T cells enriched from blood (not recorded which). This sequence originates from a woman aged 25 to 39 who had been exposed to COVID-19. This CDR3 reads CASSFDTEAFF. The CDR3 DNA sequence: TGTGCCAGCAGCTTCGACACTGAAGCTTTCTTT.